This section outlines one TCR beta chain sequence together with its context. This record belongs to a study of blood T cell repertoires in COVID-19. Study in general: From the United States, Italy and Spain came samples of acute and convalescent COVID-19.

TCRdb keeps only in-frame clones here, not all; method: immunoSEQ multiplex PCR. The sample holds about 100,000 clones, 90% to 95% seen once. Per the germline V gene, CDR1 is SGHNT and CDR2 is YENEEA. This CDR3 comprises 17 residues. The J segment lost 5 bases and the V segment lost 0 bases, leaving 10 bases of the junction unmatched. The source is a woman in her twenties or thirties with acute or convalescent COVID-19. The V and J genes are TRBV11-3 and TRBJ2-1, with 7 bases aligning to TRBD2. The sequencing input was peripheral blood. The CDR3 is CASSLDRASGRNNEQFF. In DNA, the CDR3 is TGTGCCAGCAGCTTAGATCGGGCTAGCGGACGGAACAATGAGCAGTTCTTC.